This T cell receptor (beta chain) was retrieved from a study of blood T cells in healthy people across ages. Losses at the gene ends were 3 bases for V and 0 bases for J; bases not matched to a gene: 2. Germline V gene sequence: CDR1 SNHLY, CDR2 FYNNEI. This CDR3 has 17 residues. Primed by a sample-barcoded 5' primer and a J-beta primer mix, a second PCR proceeded for about 6 to 11 cycles. A single record per CDR3 protein comes from TCRdb applying MiXCR to the 5' RACE reads. Among hundreds of thousands of distinct CDR3 sequences listed, about 56% were seen once. The V gene is TRBV2, the J gene TRBJ2-6; 10 bases map to TRBD2. This sequence was found in a middle-aged man in good health. Sequencing used blood. The CDR3 reads CASSEERGGSGANVLTF. CDR3 in DNA: TGTGCCAGCAGTGAGGAGCGGGGGGGCTCTGGGGCCAACGTCCTGACTTTC.